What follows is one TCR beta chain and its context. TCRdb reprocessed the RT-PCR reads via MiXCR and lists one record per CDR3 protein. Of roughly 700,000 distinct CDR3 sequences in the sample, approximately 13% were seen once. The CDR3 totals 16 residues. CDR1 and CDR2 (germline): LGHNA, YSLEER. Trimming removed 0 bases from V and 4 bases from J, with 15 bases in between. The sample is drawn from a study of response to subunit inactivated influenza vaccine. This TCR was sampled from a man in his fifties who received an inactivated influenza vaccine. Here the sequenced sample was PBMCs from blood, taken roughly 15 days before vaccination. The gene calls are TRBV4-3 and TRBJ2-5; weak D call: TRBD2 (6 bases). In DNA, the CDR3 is TGCGCCAGCAGCCAAGAATGGACGGGAGTAGGAGAGACCCAGTACTTC. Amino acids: CASSQEWTGVGETQYF.